The next 30 T cell receptor beta chains were all read from a single sample in a study of blood T cells in healthy people across ages. For the second PCR, which ran for about 6 to 11 cycles, a sample-barcoded 5' primer and a J-beta primer mix were used. TCRdb passed the 5' RACE reads through MiXCR, listing each CDR3 protein once. The sample has 600,000 to 900,000 distinct CDR3 sequences; 20% to 30% are singletons. In addition, the sample was reused for a study of T cells of mothers and their children.

The specimen sequenced was blood. Receptors were obtained from a boy aged 5-17 years in good health.

This clonotype occurred many times. V is TRBV10-3 and J is TRBJ2-5, with 7 positions matching TRBD1. Trimming took 6 bases from V and 2 from J; bases not matched to a gene: 6. The germline gives CDR1 ENHRY, CDR2 SYGVKD. This CDR3 spans 14 amino acids. The CDR3 loop reads CAISLDRQQETQYF. The DNA for the CDR3 is TGTGCCATCAGCCTGGACAGGCAACAAGAGACCCAGTACTTC.

The chain has TRBV13 and TRBJ2-5; D is unclear. CDR1 PRHDT and CDR2 FYEKMQ come from the germline V gene (reference sequence). CDR3 length: 13 amino acids. Deletions cut 2 bases from V and 5 bases from J, with 9 bases between. This chain's CDR3 is CASSLTPLETQYF. CDR3 DNA: TGTGCCAGCAGCTTAACCCCCTTGGAGACCCAGTACTTC.

This chain connects TRBV3-1 to TRBJ2-3; either TRBD1 or TRBD2 may fit D (5 bases each). This CDR3 contains 14 residues. V shed 4 bases and J shed 7 bases, with 15 bases lying between them. Germline lookup yields CDR1 LGHDT and CDR2 YNNKEL (reference sequence). The CDR3 is CASSLNPGTNTQYF. In DNA form, the CDR3 reads TGTGCCAGCAGCCTTAATCCGGGGACGAATACGCAGTATTTT.

The chain combines TRBV3-1 with TRBJ2-5; D is unresolved. V was trimmed by 0 bases and J by 6 bases, leaving 8 bases between them. From germline, CDR1 is LGHDT and CDR2 YNNKEL (reference sequence). The CDR3 runs to 13 residues. The CDR3 coding sequence is TGTGCCAGCAGCCAAGAGTCCCCGAAGACCCAGTACTTC. Translation gives CASSQESPKTQYF.

This clonotype came up a few times. This sequence joins TRBV15 and TRBJ2-5, with TRBD1 identical over 7 bases. From germline, CDR1 is LNHNV and CDR2 YYDKDF (reference sequence). This CDR3 is 15 amino acids long. J was trimmed by 2 bases and V by 3 bases; bases with no gene match: 6. The CDR3 protein is CATSSGQAAQETQYF. The CDR3, as DNA: TGTGCCACCAGCAGCGGACAGGCCGCACAAGAGACCCAGTACTTC. Full variable domain (rest looked up from reference TRBV15 and TRBJ2-5): DAMVIQNPRYQVTQFGKPVTLSCSQTLNHNVMYWYQQKSSQAPKLLFHYYDKDFNNEADTPDNFQSRRPNTSFCFLDIRSPGLGDTAMYLCATSSGQAAQETQYFGPGTRLLVL.

This clonotype was observed a handful of times. The V gene is TRBV29-1, the J gene TRBJ1-2, with unresolved D. The CDR3 covers 15 residues. The germline V and J ends were trimmed by 0 bases and 8 bases, with 19 bases remaining between them. The V gene's germline CDR1 is SQVTM and CDR2 ANQGSEA. The CDR3: CSVEDLGPTTRGYTF. The CDR3 nucleotides are TGCAGCGTTGAAGATCTTGGGCCGACAACACGCGGCTACACCTTC.

J is TRBJ1-1 and V is TRBV6-2 or TRBV6-3; no clear D. V was clipped by 2 bases and J by 5 bases, with 18 bases between them. Germline V lookup: CDR1 MNHEY, CDR2 SVGEGT. The CDR3 spans 16 residues. The CDR3 nucleotides read TGTGCCAGCAGTTACGGGCAGGCCCTCGGATGGACTGAAGCTTTCTTT. This codes for CASSYGQALGWTEAFF.

The chain recombines TRBV5-1 with TRBJ2-5; 7 bases align to TRBD2. CDR3 length: 15 amino acids. V lost 0 bases and J lost 2; bases outside the gene matches: 4. Germline V gene lookup returns CDR1 SGHRS and CDR2 YFSETQ. The CDR3 coding sequence is TGCGCCAGCAGCTTGGACCTAGCGGCTCAAGAGACCCAGTACTTC. This encodes CASSLDLAAQETQYF.

Worth noting for this clonotype: Germline is not matched at one junction end, which may reflect a read error. The chain carries TRBV6-1 and TRBJ2-5; 13 nucleotides agree with TRBD2. The germline V gene encodes CDR1 MNHNS and CDR2 SASEGT. The CDR3 length is 15 residues. The CDR3 spells CASSRLAGGLETPYF. The CDR3 nucleotides are TGTGCCAGCAGTAGACTAGCGGGGGGCCTAGAGACCCCGTACTTC.

This clonotype came up many times. The chain combines TRBV5-1 with TRBJ2-2; D is unclear. Germline V gene data show CDR1 as SGHRS and CDR2 as YFSETQ. This CDR3 has 13 residues. Trimming stripped 7 bases from V and 4 bases from J, with 11 bases between. The CDR3 here is CASGDISTGELFF. DNA of the CDR3: TGCGCCAGCGGGGATATCTCCACCGGGGAGCTGTTTTTT.

V and J are TRBV11-1 and TRBJ2-5, with TRBD2 matching over 9 bases. There are 15 residues in the CDR3. V shed 3 bases, J shed 2 bases, and the junction held 4 bases outside the gene matches. Germline V gives CDR1 SGHAT, CDR2 FQDESV (reference sequence). The CDR3 spells CASSLTSGTQETQYF. The CDR3 DNA reads as TGTGCCAGCAGCTTGACTAGCGGAACTCAAGAGACCCAGTACTTC.

The rearrangement links TRBV9 to TRBJ1-2, with 9 bases matching TRBD1. CDR1 and CDR2 (germline): SGDLS, YYNGEE. The junction had 3 bases not matched to a gene; V was cut back by 3 bases and J by 3 bases. CDR3 length equals 14 residues. The DNA of the CDR3 is TGTGCCAGCAGCGAGGGACAGGGATACTATGGCTACACCTTC. Its translation is CASSEGQGYYGYTF.

The genes are TRBV7-6 and TRBJ1-6; possibly TRBD1 for D (5 bases). This CDR3 comprises 14 residues. Germline CDR1 is SGHVS and CDR2 is FNYEAQ. V lost 5 bases and J 7 bases, leaving 12 bases between the germline ends. In DNA, the CDR3 is TGTGCCAGCAGCCCCCAAGGGGCAAATTCACCCCTCCACTTT. Protein sequence: CASSPQGANSPLHF.

The chain combines TRBV5-1 with TRBJ1-1, with 7 bases matching TRBD1. The CDR3 is 15 amino acids. In germline, CDR1 is SGHRS, CDR2 YFSETQ. V was clipped by 0 bases and J by 3 bases; unmatched bases: 5. Here the CDR3 reads CASSLGQGGDTEAFF. The CDR3 nucleotides read TGCGCCAGCAGCTTGGGGCAGGGGGGTGACACTGAAGCTTTCTTT.

The chain links TRBV4-3 to TRBJ2-1; TRBD1 matches at 9 bases. From germline, CDR1 is LGHNA and CDR2 YSLEER. There are 15 residues in the CDR3. The trim removed 3 bases at V and 6 bases at J, leaving 6 bases unmatched. For the CDR3, the DNA is TGCGCCAGCAGCCACGGGACAGGGAGGGCCAATGAGCAGTTCTTC. Translation: CASSHGTGRANEQFF.

The rearrangement links TRBV2 to TRBJ2-3; 8 bases line up with TRBD2. Looked up from germline, CDR1 is SNHLY and CDR2 is FYNNEI. V lost 6 bases and J lost 4; bases outside the gene matches: 9. CDR3 size: 15 residues. The DNA for the CDR3 is TGTGCCAGCAGGCAGGGCGGGAGGAGGGCAGATACGCAGTATTTT. Its protein product is CASRQGGRRADTQYF.

In this sample, this clonotype turned up a few times. The chain uses TRBV18 and TRBJ2-7; D gene ambiguous. Trimming left V 0 bases short and J 0 bases short, with 12 bases between. Germline V gene data show CDR1 as KGHSH and CDR2 as LQKENI. The CDR3 runs to 16 residues. CDR3 sequence: CASSPPIHTSSYEQYF. The CDR3 DNA sequence: TGTGCCAGCTCACCACCGATCCACACGAGCTCCTACGAGCAGTACTTC.

Here the CDR3 DNA reads TGCGCCAGCAGGAGAGAGGCCGACCGGCTAGACTACAATGAGCAGTTCTTC. Residues: CASRREADRLDYNEQFF. The chain employs TRBV4-1 and TRBJ2-1; D uncertain. The CDR3 extends over 17 amino acids. The germline V gene encodes CDR1 MGHRA and CDR2 YSYEKL. The germline V and J ends were trimmed by 6 bases and 3 bases, with 21 bases remaining between them.

This rearrangement joins TRBV27 to TRBJ2-2, with D hard to call. CDR1 and CDR2 from the germline V gene are MNHEY and SMNVEV (reference sequence). The V and J ends lost 5 bases and 4 bases respectively, with 14 bases between them. There are 15 residues in the CDR3. The CDR3 DNA reads as TGTGCCAGCAGTGGTTCCTCGCGGTCCACCGGGGAGCTGTTTTTT. This codes for CASSGSSRSTGELFF.

The table lists this clonotype with a few counts. The rearrangement joins TRBV5-1 to TRBJ2-7; TRBD2 might be the D (6 bases). Germline loops: CDR1 SGHRS, CDR2 YFSETQ. The ends were cut back, 2 bases at V and 5 bases at J, with 14 bases in the middle. The CDR3 totals 14 residues. CDR3: CASSFREGEDEQYF. The CDR3 DNA sequence: TGCGCCAGCAGCTTCCGAGAAGGGGAGGACGAGCAGTACTTC.

This clonotype was seen more than once but under ten times. The V and J genes are TRBV5-1 and TRBJ2-6; D gene ambiguous. This CDR3 is 15 amino acids long. The germline V gene encodes CDR1 SGHRS and CDR2 YFSETQ. The ends were cut back, 0 bases at V and 0 bases at J, with 4 bases in the middle. The CDR3 nucleotides read TGCGCCAGCAGCTTGGACGTCTCTGGGGCCAACGTCCTGACTTTC. This sequence encodes CASSLDVSGANVLTF. The full variable domain, in which reference TRBV5-1 and TRBJ2-6 provide the parts outside the CDR3, is KAGVTQTPRYLIKTRGQQVTLSCSPISGHRSVSWYQQTPGQGLQFLFEYFSETQRNKGNFPGRFSGRQFSNSRSEMNVSTLELGDSALYLCASSLDVSGANVLTFGAGSRLTVL.

The chain carries TRBV5-1 and TRBJ2-6, with 7 bases that match TRBD1. The CDR3 extends over 18 amino acids. V shed 5 bases, J shed 0 bases, and the junction held 11 bases outside the gene matches. Per the germline V gene, CDR1 is SGHRS and CDR2 is YFSETQ. In nucleotides, the CDR3 is TGCGCCAGCAGACCTATCGGGACAGCAGACTCTGGGGCCAACGTCCTGACTTTC. Translating gives CASRPIGTADSGANVLTF. Full variable domain (rest looked up from reference TRBV5-1 and TRBJ2-6): KAGVTQTPRYLIKTRGQQVTLSCSPISGHRSVSWYQQTPGQGLQFLFEYFSETQRNKGNFPGRFSGRQFSNSRSEMNVSTLELGDSALYLCASRPIGTADSGANVLTFGAGSRLTVL.

This rearrangement joins TRBV13 to TRBJ2-5; 11 bases are a match to TRBD1. V shed 5 bases, J shed 5 bases, and the junction held 10 bases outside the gene matches. The germline V gene has CDR1 PRHDT and CDR2 FYEKMQ (reference sequence). The CDR3 has 16 residues. CDR3 coding DNA: TGTGCCAGCAGCCTAAAAACGGGACAGGGGGACGAGACCCAGTACTTC. Residues: CASSLKTGQGDETQYF.

Turning to this clonotype: One junction end does not reproduce the germline sequence, and a read error may be involved. The V and J genes are TRBV28 and TRBJ2-5; D remains ambiguous. The J call may be wrong; the DNA end is better matched by TRBJ2-1. The length of the CDR3 is 17 residues. From germline, CDR1 is MDHEN and CDR2 SYDVKM. CDR3 in DNA: TGTACCAGCAGTACACCGGGCCTAGGGTTCGATGACAATGAGCAGTTCTTC. Encoded protein: CTSSTPGLGFDDNEQFF.

This chain uses TRBV2 with TRBJ2-5, with 8 bases that match TRBD1. This CDR3 has 13 amino acids. The germline V gene has CDR1 SNHLY and CDR2 FYNNEI. V was pared by 11 bases and J by 7 bases, with 12 bases of the junction left unmatched. The CDR3, as DNA: TGTGCCTGCATAACCGGGACAGGAGGGACCCAGTACTTC. The encoded protein is CACITGTGGTQYF.

V is TRBV18 and J is TRBJ1-4, with TRBD1 as a possible D gene (6 bases). CDR3 length: 15 amino acids. V was trimmed by 0 bases and J by 13 bases, leaving 18 bases between them. From germline, CDR1 is KGHSH and CDR2 LQKENI. In DNA, the CDR3 is TGTGCCAGCTCACCACCGCAGGGGTACCCTGGTGGACTGTTTTTT. It encodes CASSPPQGYPGGLFF.

J is TRBJ1-2 and V is TRBV5-1; TRBD1 matches 7 bases. CDR1 SGHRS and CDR2 YFSETQ come from the germline V gene. V lost 4 bases, J lost 6 bases, and 12 bases stayed unmatched. This CDR3 contains 15 residues. The CDR3 reads CASSDPPGQWNGYTF. The CDR3 DNA reads TGCGCCAGCAGCGACCCTCCGGGACAGTGGAATGGCTACACCTTC.

This clonotype was detected a few times. This rearrangement joins TRBV12-3 or TRBV12-4 to TRBJ1-6; D is uncertain. The CDR3 totals 13 residues. V was pared by 2 bases and J by 9 bases, with 8 bases between. The DNA of the CDR3 is TGTGCCAGCAGTTTATTTAGAAGTTCACCCCTCCACTTT. Protein sequence: CASSLFRSSPLHF.

The chain carries TRBV3-1 and TRBJ2-4; possible D gene TRBD2, 6 bases. Trimming left V 0 bases short and J 0 bases short, with 15 bases between. The CDR3 sequence is 18 residues long. The germline gives CDR1 LGHDT, CDR2 YNNKEL (reference sequence). CDR3 coding DNA: TGTGCCAGCAGCCAAGATCTCCAAGGAGGGACAGCCAAAAACATTCAGTACTTC. Translation gives CASSQDLQGGTAKNIQYF.

The rearrangement joins TRBV7-8 to TRBJ1-2, with 9 bases matching TRBD1. The CDR3 spans 16 residues. CDR1 and CDR2 from the germline V gene are SGHVS and FQNEAQ. Unmatched junction bases numbered 11, after V lost 1 base and J lost 8 bases. For the CDR3, the DNA is TGTGCCAGCAGCTTAGAGTTCGCGGGACAGGGTAACGGCTACACCTTC. As protein: CASSLEFAGQGNGYTF.